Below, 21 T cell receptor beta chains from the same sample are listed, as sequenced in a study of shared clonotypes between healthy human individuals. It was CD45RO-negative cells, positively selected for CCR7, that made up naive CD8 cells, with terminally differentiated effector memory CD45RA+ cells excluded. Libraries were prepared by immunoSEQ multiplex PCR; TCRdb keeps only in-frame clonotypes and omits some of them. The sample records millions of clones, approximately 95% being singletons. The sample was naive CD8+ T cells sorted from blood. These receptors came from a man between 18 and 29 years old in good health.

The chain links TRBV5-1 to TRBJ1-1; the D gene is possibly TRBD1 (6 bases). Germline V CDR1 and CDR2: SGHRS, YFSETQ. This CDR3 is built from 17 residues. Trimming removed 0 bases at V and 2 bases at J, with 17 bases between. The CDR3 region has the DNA TGCGCCAGCAGCTTGGGGGGTTACCGGGACAAAAACACTGAAGCTTTCTTT. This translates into CASSLGGYRDKNTEAFF.

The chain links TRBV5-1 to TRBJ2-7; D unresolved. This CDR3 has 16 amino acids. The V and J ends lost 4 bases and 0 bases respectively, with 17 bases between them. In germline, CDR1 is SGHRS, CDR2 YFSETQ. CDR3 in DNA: TGCGCCAGCAGCCCCTTGAAGGGCTCTAGCTCCTACGAGCAGTACTTC. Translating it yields CASSPLKGSSSYEQYF. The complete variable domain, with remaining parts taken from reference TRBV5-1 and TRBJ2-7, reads KAGVTQTPRYLIKTRGQQVTLSCSPISGHRSVSWYQQTPGQGLQFLFEYFSETQRNKGNFPGRFSGRQFSNSRSEMNVSTLELGDSALYLCASSPLKGSSSYEQYFGPGTRLTVT.

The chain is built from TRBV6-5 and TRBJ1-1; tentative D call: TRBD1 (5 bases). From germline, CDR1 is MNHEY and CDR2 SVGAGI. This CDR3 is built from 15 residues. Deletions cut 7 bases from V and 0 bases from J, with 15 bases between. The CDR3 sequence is CASIGYQGLNTEAFF. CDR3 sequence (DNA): TGTGCCAGCATCGGGTATCAGGGTCTGAACACTGAAGCTTTCTTT.

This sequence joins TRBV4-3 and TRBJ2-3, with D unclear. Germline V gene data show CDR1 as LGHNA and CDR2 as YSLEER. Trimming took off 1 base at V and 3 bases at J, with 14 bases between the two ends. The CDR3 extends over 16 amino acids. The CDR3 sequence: CASSQVMDRSTDTQYF. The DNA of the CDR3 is TGCGCCAGCAGCCAAGTTATGGACCGCTCAACAGATACGCAGTATTTT.

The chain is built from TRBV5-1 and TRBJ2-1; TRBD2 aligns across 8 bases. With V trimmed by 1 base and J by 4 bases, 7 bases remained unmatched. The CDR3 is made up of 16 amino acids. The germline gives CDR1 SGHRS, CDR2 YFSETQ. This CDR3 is CASSLRSGGRYNEQFF. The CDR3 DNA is TGCGCCAGCAGCTTGAGGAGCGGGGGAAGGTACAATGAGCAGTTCTTC.

DNA of the CDR3: TGTGCCAGCTCACCCCCGCTATCATTTGTCCCTTACAATGAGCAGTTCTTC. Translated: CASSPPLSFVPYNEQFF. This chain uses TRBV18 with TRBJ2-1; no clear D gene. Trimming removed 3 bases at V and 4 bases at J, with 19 bases between. There are 17 residues in the CDR3. From germline, CDR1 is KGHSH and CDR2 LQKENI.

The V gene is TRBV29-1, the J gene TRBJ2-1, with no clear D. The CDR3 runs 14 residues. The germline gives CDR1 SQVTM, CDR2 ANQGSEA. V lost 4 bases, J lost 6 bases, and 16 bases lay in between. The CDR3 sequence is CSVGARQLTNEQFF. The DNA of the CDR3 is TGCAGCGTTGGGGCCCGCCAACTGACCAATGAGCAGTTCTTC.

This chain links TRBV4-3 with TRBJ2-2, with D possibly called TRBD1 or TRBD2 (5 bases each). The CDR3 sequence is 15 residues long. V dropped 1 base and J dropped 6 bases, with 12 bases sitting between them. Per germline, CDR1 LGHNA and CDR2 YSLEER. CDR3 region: CASSQATGDPGELFF. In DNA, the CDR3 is TGCGCCAGCAGCCAAGCGACCGGGGACCCCGGGGAGCTGTTTTTT.

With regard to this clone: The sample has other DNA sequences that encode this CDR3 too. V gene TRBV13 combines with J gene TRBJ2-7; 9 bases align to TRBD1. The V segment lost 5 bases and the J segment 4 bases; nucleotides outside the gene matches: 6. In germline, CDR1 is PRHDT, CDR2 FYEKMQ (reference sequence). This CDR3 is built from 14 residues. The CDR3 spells CASSPGTGTYEQYF. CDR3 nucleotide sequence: TGTGCCAGCAGCCCCGGGACAGGGACATACGAGCAGTACTTC.

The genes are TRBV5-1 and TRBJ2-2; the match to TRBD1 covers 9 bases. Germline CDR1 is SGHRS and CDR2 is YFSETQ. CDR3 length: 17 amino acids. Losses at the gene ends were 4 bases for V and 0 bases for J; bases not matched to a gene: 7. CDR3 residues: CASSPTTGGANTGELFF. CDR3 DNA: TGCGCCAGCAGCCCTACCACAGGGGGCGCGAACACCGGGGAGCTGTTTTTT. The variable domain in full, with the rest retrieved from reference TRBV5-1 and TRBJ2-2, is KAGVTQTPRYLIKTRGQQVTLSCSPISGHRSVSWYQQTPGQGLQFLFEYFSETQRNKGNFPGRFSGRQFSNSRSEMNVSTLELGDSALYLCASSPTTGGANTGELFFGEGSRLTVL.

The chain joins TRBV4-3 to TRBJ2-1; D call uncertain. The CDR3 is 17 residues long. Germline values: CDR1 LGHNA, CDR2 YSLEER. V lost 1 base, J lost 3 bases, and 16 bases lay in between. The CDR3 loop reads CASSQVWRYSDYNEQFF. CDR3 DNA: TGCGCCAGCAGCCAAGTATGGCGGTACAGCGACTACAATGAGCAGTTCTTC.

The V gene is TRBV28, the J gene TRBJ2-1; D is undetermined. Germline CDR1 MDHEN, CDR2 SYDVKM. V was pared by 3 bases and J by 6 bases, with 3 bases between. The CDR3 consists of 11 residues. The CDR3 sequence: CASSLTNEQFF. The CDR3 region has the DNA TGTGCCAGCAGTTTGACCAATGAGCAGTTCTTC.

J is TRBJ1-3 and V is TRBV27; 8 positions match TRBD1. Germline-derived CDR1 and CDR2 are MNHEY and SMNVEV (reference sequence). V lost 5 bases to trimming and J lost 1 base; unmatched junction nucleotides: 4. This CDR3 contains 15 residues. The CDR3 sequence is CASSPRGLSGNTIYF. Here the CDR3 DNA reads TGTGCCAGCAGTCCCAGGGGGCTATCTGGAAACACCATATATTTT.

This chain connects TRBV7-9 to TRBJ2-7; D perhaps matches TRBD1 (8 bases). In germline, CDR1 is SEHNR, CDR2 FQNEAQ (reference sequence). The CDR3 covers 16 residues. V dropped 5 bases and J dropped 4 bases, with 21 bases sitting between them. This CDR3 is CASSTSGGTGVYEQYF. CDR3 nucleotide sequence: TGTGCCAGCAGCACCTCCGGGGGGACAGGAGTGTACGAGCAGTACTTC.

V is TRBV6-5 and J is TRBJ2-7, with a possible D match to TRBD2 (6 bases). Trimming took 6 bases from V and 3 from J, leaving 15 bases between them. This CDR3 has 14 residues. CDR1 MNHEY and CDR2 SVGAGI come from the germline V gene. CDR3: CASSPGDWFYEQYF. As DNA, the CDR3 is TGTGCCAGCAGCCCCGGGGACTGGTTCTACGAGCAGTACTTC.

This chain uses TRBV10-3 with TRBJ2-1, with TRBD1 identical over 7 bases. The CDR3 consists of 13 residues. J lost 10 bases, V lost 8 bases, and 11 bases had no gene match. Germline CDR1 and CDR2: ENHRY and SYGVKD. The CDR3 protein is CAIRDSEKIEQFF. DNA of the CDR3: TGTGCCATCCGGGACAGCGAGAAGATCGAGCAGTTCTTC.

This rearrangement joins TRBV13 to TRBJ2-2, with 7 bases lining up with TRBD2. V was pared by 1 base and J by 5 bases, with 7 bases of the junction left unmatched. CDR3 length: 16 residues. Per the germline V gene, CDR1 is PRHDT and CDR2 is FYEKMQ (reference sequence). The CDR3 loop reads CASSLDTAGATGELFF. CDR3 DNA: TGTGCCAGCAGCTTAGATACCGCGGGAGCGACCGGGGAGCTGTTTTTT.

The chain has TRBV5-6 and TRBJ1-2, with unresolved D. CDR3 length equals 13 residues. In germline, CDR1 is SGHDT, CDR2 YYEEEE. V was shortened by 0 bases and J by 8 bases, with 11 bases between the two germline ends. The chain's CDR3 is CASSLGGMGGYTF. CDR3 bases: TGTGCCAGCAGCTTGGGGGGAATGGGAGGCTACACCTTC.

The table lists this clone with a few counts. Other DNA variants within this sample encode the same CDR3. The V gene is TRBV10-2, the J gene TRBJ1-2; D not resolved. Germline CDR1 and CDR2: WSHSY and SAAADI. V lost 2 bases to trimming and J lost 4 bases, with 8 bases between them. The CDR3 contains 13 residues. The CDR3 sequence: CASSEGRSYGYTF. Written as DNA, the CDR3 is TGCGCCAGCAGTGAGGGCAGATCCTATGGCTACACCTTC.

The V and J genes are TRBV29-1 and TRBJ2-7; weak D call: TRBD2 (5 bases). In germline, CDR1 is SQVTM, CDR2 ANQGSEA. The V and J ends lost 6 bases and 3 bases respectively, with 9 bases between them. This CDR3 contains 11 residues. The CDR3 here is CSVVDYYEQYF. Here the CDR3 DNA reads TGCAGCGTGGTAGACTACTACGAGCAGTACTTC.

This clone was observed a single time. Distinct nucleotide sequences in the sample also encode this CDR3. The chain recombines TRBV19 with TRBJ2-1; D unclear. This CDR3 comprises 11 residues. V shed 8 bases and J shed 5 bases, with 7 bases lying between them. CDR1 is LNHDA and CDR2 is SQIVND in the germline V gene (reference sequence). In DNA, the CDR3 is TGTGCCAGTTCCGGCGACAATGAGCAGTTCTTC. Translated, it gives CASSGDNEQFF.